Listed below are T cell receptor beta chains from one sample, sequenced in a study of cytomegalovirus exposure and HLA in healthy donors. Here immunoSEQ multiplex PCR was the method, and the copy in TCRdb shows in-frame clones only, minus some. Seen here are 180,000 or so clones, less than 90% observed once, and the top ten hold roughly 4.8%. Sequencing was carried out using PBMCs. These receptors were obtained from a woman between 50 and 59 years old in good health and CMV-seropositive. Both conserved end residues are part of each CDR3. A D gene is named only where the DNA matches it firmly. Rows may omit the clone size; those that give it use once, few, many or a size class.

J gene | D gene | CDR3 length | clone size | V gene | CDR3 DNA | CDR3 protein
TRBJ2-3 | TRBD2 | 17 | NA | TRBV14 | TGTGCCAGCAGCTTGTTTCCAGCGGGAGGAAAAACAGATACGCAGTATTTT | CASSLFPAGGKTDTQYF
TRBJ1-6 | TRBD1 | 18 | NA | TRBV5-1 | TGCGCCAGCAGCTCTTCCGGGACAGGGATCCAGGGAAGGTCACCCCTCCACTTT | CASSSSGTGIQGRSPLHF
TRBJ1-5 | NA | 15 | NA | TRBV19 | TGTGCCAGTAGTATCGCGCGGTTGGATAGTCAGCCCCAGCATTTT | CASSIARLDSQPQHF
TRBJ2-5 | TRBD2 | 12 | NA | TRBV28 | TGTGCCAGCAGGGGGGGGCAAGAGACCCAGTACTTC | CASRGGQETQYF
TRBJ1-1 | NA | 14 | NA | TRBV7-2 | TGTGCCAGCAGCTTATACGAGATGAACACTGAAGCTTTCTTT | CASSLYEMNTEAFF
TRBJ1-1 | TRBD1 | 16 | NA | TRBV7-6 | TGTGCCAGCAGCTTAGGGGGGACAGGGATGAACACTGAAGCTTTCTTT | CASSLGGTGMNTEAFF
TRBJ2-3 | TRBD2 | 15 | once | TRBV5-1 | TGCGCCAGCAGCTTGGTGGCGGGAGTGATAGATACGCAGTATTTT | CASSLVAGVIDTQYF
TRBJ2-7 | TRBD2 | 14 | NA | TRBV28 | TGTGCCAGCAGCCTGACGGGGGGGCAGGTCGAGCAGTACTTC | CASSLTGGQVEQYF
TRBJ2-7 | NA | 16 | once | TRBV6-8 | TGTGCCAGCAGTTGCCGGGGGGACAATGATTCCTACGAGCAGTACTTC | CASSCRGDNDSYEQYF
TRBJ2-3 | TRBD2 | 17 | NA | TRBV5-1 | TGCGCCAGCAGCTGGGGACTAGCGGGAGACCTCACAGATACGCAGTATTTT | CASSWGLAGDLTDTQYF
TRBJ1-1 | TRBD1 | 17 | NA | TRBV19 | TGTGCCAGTAGTATCGGTTTTCTTTCGGGACAGGGGCCCGAAGCTTTCTTT | CASSIGFLSGQGPEAFF
TRBJ2-2 | TRBD2 | 16 | NA | TRBV9 | TGTGCCAGCAGCATCGGACTAGCGGCTAACACCGGGGAGCTGTTTTTT | CASSIGLAANTGELFF
TRBJ2-1 | NA | 13 | NA | TRBV7-3 | TGTGCCAGCAGCGAGGGGGCCTACAATGAGCAGTTCTTC | CASSEGAYNEQFF
TRBJ2-2 | NA | 15 | NA | TRBV5-1 | TGCGCCAGCAGCCAGTCAGCGAGGAACACCGGGGAGCTGTTTTTT | CASSQSARNTGELFF
TRBJ1-5 | NA | 11 | NA | TRBV28 | TGTGCCAGCAGCCACCTAAGGCCCCAGCATTTT | CASSHLRPQHF
TRBJ1-1 | TRBD1 | 13 | NA | TRBV19 | TGTGCCAGTAGTATCCGGGACAGGGCTGAAGCTTTCTTT | CASSIRDRAEAFF